Below, one TCR beta chain is given with its context. This sample was taken from a study of blood T cell repertoires in COVID-19. Study-level information: Sites across the United States, Italy and Spain contributed samples from acute and convalescent COVID-19. PBMCs, B-cell-depleted T cells, or T cells were the source of the cDNA or gDNA that made up the material.

Germline values: CDR1 SGHRS, CDR2 YFSETQ. J was trimmed by 1 base and V by 4 bases; bases with no gene match: 4. The CDR3 spans 16 residues. TCRdb keeps only in-frame clones here, not all; method: immunoSEQ multiplex PCR. The sample records 130,000 or so clones, just under 85% being singletons. Sequenced sample: peripheral blood. The TCR comes from a woman of 80 years or more with acute or convalescent COVID-19. The chain employs TRBV5-1 and TRBJ2-5, with 13 bases identical to TRBD2. DNA for the CDR3: TGCGCCAGCAGCACCGGGACTAGCGGGGTCCAAGAGACCCAGTACTTC. Protein product: CASSTGTSGVQETQYF.